One sample yielded the 31 T cell receptor beta chains listed below, sequenced in a study of blood T cell repertoires in COVID-19. The method was immunoSEQ multiplex PCR; TCRdb's version includes in-frame clones alone and lacks a portion of them. The table records around 84,000 clones, 60% to 80% of them present only once. Sequenced input: peripheral blood. All receptors derive from a man between 60 and 70 years old with COVID-19, enrolled during active disease.

This clone was picked up a small number of times. The chain has TRBV7-8 and TRBJ1-2, with TRBD1 as a possible D gene (5 bases). CDR1 and CDR2 from the germline V gene are SGHVS and FQNEAQ. V lost 2 bases and J 4 bases, leaving 14 bases between the germline ends. The CDR3 consists of 15 residues. The CDR3 here is CASSLSSGSIYGYTF. CDR3 DNA sequence: TGTGCCAGCAGCTTATCGTCAGGGTCGATCTATGGCTACACCTTC.

The CDR3 reads CASSIRAGEAFF. As DNA, the CDR3 is TGTGCCAGTAGTATCAGGGCAGGTGAAGCTTTCTTT. The chain couples TRBV19 to TRBJ1-1, with a tentative D call TRBD1 (5 bases). Germline CDR1 and CDR2: LNHDA and SQIVND (reference sequence). The CDR3 has 12 amino acids. V was cut by 3 bases and J by 7 bases, with 9 bases left in between.

This sequence joins TRBV7-2 and TRBJ2-2, with a weak D call TRBD2 (7 bases). The CDR3 covers 15 residues. CDR1 and CDR2 from the germline V gene are SGHTA and FQGNSA. Trimming left V 5 bases short and J 6 bases short, with 16 bases between. Here the CDR3 DNA reads TGTGCCAGCAGCAGAAACCCGGGGGGCCCCGGGGAGCTGTTTTTT. It yields the protein CASSRNPGGPGELFF.

V and J are TRBV6-2 or TRBV6-3 and TRBJ2-1; 9 nucleotides align to TRBD2. The length of the CDR3 is 15 residues. V lost 4 bases to trimming and J lost 2 bases; unmatched junction nucleotides: 3. Germline V gives CDR1 MNHEY, CDR2 SVGEGT. In DNA form, the CDR3 reads TGTGCCAGCAGTTTGAGCGGGGGGACCTACAATGAGCAGTTCTTC. Protein: CASSLSGGTYNEQFF.

This clone is a singleton in its sample. The V call is TRBV7-9, the J call TRBJ2-1, with 14 bases fitting TRBD2. CDR3 length: 16 amino acids. Germline V gene data show CDR1 as SEHNR and CDR2 as FQNEAQ (reference sequence). Germline trimming cut 6 bases from V and 9 bases from J; bases unmatched to any gene: 10. The CDR3 DNA sequence: TGTGCCAGCAGTCATACGGGACTAGCGGGAGTAGGTGAGCAGTTCTTC. It yields the protein CASSHTGLAGVGEQFF.

The chain couples TRBV20-1 to TRBJ2-7; D gene ambiguous. CDR1 DFQATT and CDR2 SNEGSKA come from the germline V gene (reference sequence). The V gene lost 0 bases and the J gene lost 5 bases, with 5 bases spanning the gap. The length of the CDR3 is 11 residues. The CDR3 spells CSARDQNEQYF. The CDR3 DNA is TGCAGTGCTAGAGATCAAAACGAGCAGTACTTC.

This clone was counted only a few times. The chain uses TRBV5-1 and TRBJ1-2; D unresolved. V was cut by 1 base and J by 0 bases, with 10 bases left in between. The germline V gene encodes CDR1 SGHRS and CDR2 YFSETQ. The CDR3 is 15 residues long. CDR3 protein: CASSLQDGANYGYTF. The CDR3 DNA reads TGCGCCAGCAGCTTGCAAGATGGAGCTAACTATGGCTACACCTTC. Variable domain in full (rest from reference TRBV5-1 and TRBJ1-2): KAGVTQTPRYLIKTRGQQVTLSCSPISGHRSVSWYQQTPGQGLQFLFEYFSETQRNKGNFPGRFSGRQFSNSRSEMNVSTLELGDSALYLCASSLQDGANYGYTFGSGTRLTVV.

This clone was detected a few times. This chain connects TRBV27 to TRBJ2-7; 8 bases agree with TRBD1. Germline assignment: CDR1 MNHEY and CDR2 SMNVEV (reference sequence). The J segment lost 2 bases and the V segment lost 8 bases, leaving 8 bases of the junction unmatched. The CDR3 has 14 amino acids. The CDR3: CASADRGPPYEQYF. DNA of the CDR3: TGTGCCAGCGCCGACAGGGGACCTCCCTACGAGCAGTACTTC.

The chain couples TRBV5-3 to TRBJ1-5; D ambiguous. TRBV5-3 is an ORF; its function is uncertain. V lost 5 bases and J 6 bases, leaving 12 bases between the germline ends. The CDR3 is made up of 13 amino acids. In nucleotides, the CDR3 is TGTGCCAGAAGACGAGGCGGCCCTCAGCCCCAGCATTTT. Encoded protein: CARRRGGPQPQHF.

This chain joins TRBV5-1 and TRBJ2-1; D may be TRBD1 (5 bases). Germline CDR1 and CDR2: SGHRS and YFSETQ. V was cut by 5 bases and J by 0 bases, with 6 bases left in between. The CDR3 length is 13 residues. CDR3 sequence reads: CASRTDSYNEQFF. The CDR3 bases are TGCGCCAGCAGGACAGACTCCTACAATGAGCAGTTCTTC.

CDR3 residues: CASRKNRGGNQPQHF. The CDR3 coding sequence is TGCGCCAGCAGAAAGAACAGGGGCGGCAATCAGCCCCAGCATTTT. The chain has TRBV10-1 and TRBJ1-5, with 7 positions matching TRBD1. Germline V CDR1 and CDR2: WNHNN, SYGVQD (reference sequence). CDR3 length: 15 amino acids. The V segment lost 6 bases and the J segment 2 bases; nucleotides outside the gene matches: 7.

The chain uses TRBV11-3 and TRBJ2-1; D is unclear. The CDR3 consists of 16 residues. V shed 0 bases and J shed 4 bases, with 13 bases lying between them. The germline V gene has CDR1 SGHNT and CDR2 YENEEA. The CDR3 DNA reads as TGTGCCAGCAGCTTAGACTCCCGCGGAACTTACAATGAGCAGTTCTTC. It is translated as CASSLDSRGTYNEQFF.

CDR3 region: CASSAPGQGGYEQYF. DNA for the CDR3: TGTGCCAGCAGCGCTCCGGGACAGGGGGGCTACGAGCAGTACTTC. The chain recombines TRBV11-1 with TRBJ2-7; TRBD1 matches at 11 bases. Trimming cost V 5 bases and J 3 bases; bases outside gene matches: 6. This CDR3 spans 15 amino acids. The germline gives CDR1 SGHAT, CDR2 FQDESV (reference sequence).

J is TRBJ2-2 and V is TRBV7-6; 8 nucleotides line up with TRBD1. CDR3 length: 13 amino acids. CDR1 and CDR2 from the germline V gene are SGHVS and FNYEAQ. Trimming at V came to 5 bases and at J to 8 bases, leaving 4 bases not matched to a gene. The CDR3 loop is CASSATGGGELFF. CDR3 sequence (DNA): TGTGCCAGCAGCGCCACAGGGGGAGGGGAGCTGTTTTTT. Combining the CDR3 with reference TRBV7-6 and TRBJ2-2 gives the whole variable domain GAGVSQSPRYKVTKRGQDVALRCDPISGHVSLYWYRQALGQGPEFLTYFNYEAQQDKSGLPNDRFSAERPEGSISTLTIQRTEQRDSAMYRCASSATGGGELFFGEGSRLTVL.

The V gene is TRBV21-1, the J gene TRBJ2-1; the table's D call TRBD1 went unverified against the DNA. TRBV21-1 is a pseudogene segment. The CDR3 consists of 16 residues. CDR3 coding DNA: TGTGCCAGCAGCCCACAAGGGGACAGCTCCTACAATGAGCAGTTCTTC. It specifies CASSPQGDSSYNEQFF.

V gene TRBV9 combines with J gene TRBJ2-1; possibly TRBD1 for D (8 bases). This CDR3 has 17 residues. Per the germline V gene, CDR1 is SGDLS and CDR2 is YYNGEE. The V and J ends lost 4 bases and 7 bases respectively, with 24 bases between them. CDR3 coding DNA: TGTGCCAGCAGCCTAAGGACAGGGAGGGTCGGGGGTAATGAGCAGTTCTTC. Its protein is CASSLRTGRVGGNEQFF.

V is TRBV19 and J is TRBJ1-5, with D hard to call. Germline V gene data show CDR1 as LNHDA and CDR2 as SQIVND (reference sequence). This CDR3 spans 12 amino acids. V gave up 7 bases and J gave up 4 bases, with 8 bases separating them. CDR3 region: CASKAANQPQHF. Here the CDR3 DNA reads TGTGCCAGTAAGGCAGCGAATCAGCCCCAGCATTTT.

The chain joins TRBV29-1 to TRBJ2-7; 9 bases fit TRBD2. The CDR3 is 14 residues long. Germline V gene sequence: CDR1 SQVTM, CDR2 ANQGSEA. Trimming took 7 bases from V and 7 from J; bases not matched to a gene: 14. CDR3 bases: TGCAGCGCCACCTCGGGACTAGCTGCGGGTGAGCAGTACTTC. This sequence encodes CSATSGLAAGEQYF.

The gene calls are TRBV2 and TRBJ1-5; TRBD1 might be the D (5 bases). CDR3 length equals 15 residues. Germline V gene data show CDR1 as SNHLY and CDR2 as FYNNEI. V lost 7 bases and J 6 bases, leaving 19 bases between the germline ends. The CDR3 sequence is CASKSTGPVGQPQHF. The CDR3 DNA follows: TGTGCCAGCAAAAGTACAGGCCCCGTAGGTCAGCCCCAGCATTTT.

This chain connects TRBV11-3 to TRBJ1-2, with 9 bases matching TRBD1. The V gene end was trimmed by 5 bases and the J gene end by 5 bases; junction bases not matched to a gene: 3. This CDR3 contains 13 residues. CDR1 is SGHNT and CDR2 is YENEEA in the germline V gene. The CDR3 sequence is CASSRTGAYGYTF. The CDR3, as DNA: TGTGCCAGCAGCAGGACAGGGGCTTATGGCTACACCTTC.

The rearrangement joins TRBV6-5 to TRBJ2-2, with 8 bases fitting TRBD2. CDR3 length: 15 amino acids. V was pared by 2 bases and J by 2 bases, with 1 base of the junction left unmatched. Germline V CDR1 and CDR2: MNHEY, SVGAGI. CDR3 protein: CASSYLAGNTGELFF. The CDR3 DNA reads TGTGCCAGCAGTTACCTAGCGGGTAACACCGGGGAGCTGTTTTTT.

The genes are TRBV7-3 and TRBJ2-1; D is uncertain. Trimming pared 1 base from V and 0 bases from J, leaving 13 bases between. The CDR3 has 17 amino acids. The germline CDR1 and CDR2 sequences are SGHTA and FQGTGA. This chain's CDR3 is CASSLNPLGSSYNEQFF. The CDR3 DNA sequence: TGTGCCAGCAGCTTAAATCCTCTGGGCAGCTCCTACAATGAGCAGTTCTTC.

This clone was detected once. CDR3 loop: CAWTSSDTSNQPQHF. The DNA for the CDR3 is TGTGCCTGGACCTCCAGTGACACTTCCAATCAGCCCCAGCATTTT. The rearrangement joins TRBV30 to TRBJ1-5; D is undetermined. Germline V gene sequence: CDR1 GTSNPN, CDR2 SVGIG (reference sequence). CDR3 length: 15 residues. V was shortened by 4 bases and J by 3 bases, with 16 bases between the two germline ends.

This chain uses TRBV27 with TRBJ2-1; 8 bases map to TRBD2. V shed 1 base, J shed 1 base, and the junction held 6 bases outside the gene matches. The length of the CDR3 is 17 residues. CDR1 and CDR2 (germline): MNHEY, SMNVEV (reference sequence). In DNA form, the CDR3 reads TGTGCCAGCAGTTTATGGTCTAGCGGGTTGTCCTACAATGAGCAGTTCTTC. Amino acids: CASSLWSSGLSYNEQFF.

The chain recombines TRBV5-8 with TRBJ2-5, with TRBD1 identical over 8 bases. The CDR3 loop spans 17 amino acids. Trimming removed 0 bases from V and 3 bases from J; junction bases left unmatched: 10. Germline CDR1 reads SGHTS; CDR2 reads YDEGEE. Here the CDR3 DNA reads TGTGCCAGCAGCTTGGGCCTTAGGGCAGGGGGCGAAGAGACCCAGTACTTC. Amino acid sequence: CASSLGLRAGGEETQYF.

The chain couples TRBV2 to TRBJ2-3; 10 bases align to TRBD2. The germline CDR1 and CDR2 sequences are SNHLY and FYNNEI. The CDR3 totals 15 residues. Trimming cost V 4 bases and J 5 bases; bases outside gene matches: 6. In nucleotides, the CDR3 is TGTGCCAGCAGTGCTCGACTAGCGGGCCTAGATACGCAGTATTTT. Translating it yields CASSARLAGLDTQYF.

The CDR3 sequence is CASSPRTASYEQYF. Here the CDR3 DNA reads TGTGCCAGCAGCCCAAGGACAGCTTCCTACGAGCAGTACTTC. This chain uses TRBV7-6 with TRBJ2-7, with D possibly being TRBD1 (6 bases). Trimming removed 5 bases from V and 1 base from J, with 12 bases in between. The CDR3 spans 14 residues. Per germline, CDR1 SGHVS and CDR2 FNYEAQ.

The chain combines TRBV19 with TRBJ2-7; 9 nucleotides line up with TRBD1. This CDR3 region has 14 residues. Per the germline V gene, CDR1 is LNHDA and CDR2 is SQIVND (reference sequence). The J segment lost 5 bases and the V segment lost 3 bases, leaving 5 bases of the junction unmatched. The CDR3 coding sequence is TGTGCCAGTAGTATCCGGGACAGGGACCACGAGCAGTACTTC. Encoded protein: CASSIRDRDHEQYF. Drawing the rest from reference TRBV19 and TRBJ2-7, the complete variable domain is DGGITQSPKYLFRKEGQNVTLSCEQNLNHDAMYWYRQDPGQGLRLIYYSQIVNDFQKGDIAEGYSVSREKKESFPLTVTSAQKNPTAFYLCASSIRDRDHEQYFGPGTRLTVT.

This sequence joins TRBV7-9 and TRBJ1-2, with D perhaps matching TRBD1 (6 bases). V lost 3 bases to trimming and J lost 7 bases, with 12 bases between them. This CDR3 is built from 13 residues. Per the germline V gene, CDR1 is SEHNR and CDR2 is FQNEAQ (reference sequence). CDR3: CASSLLQGSGYTF. In DNA form, the CDR3 reads TGTGCCAGCAGCTTGTTACAGGGTTCTGGCTACACCTTC.

The J gene is TRBJ1-6, the V gene TRBV27; D not certain. V was shortened by 2 bases and J by 5 bases, with 7 bases between the two germline ends. This CDR3 has 14 residues. Per germline, CDR1 MNHEY and CDR2 SMNVEV (reference sequence). This CDR3 is CASSLGQDNSPLHF. In DNA form, the CDR3 reads TGTGCCAGCAGTTTAGGCCAGGATAATTCACCCCTCCACTTT.

This chain connects TRBV11-2 to TRBJ2-1; 8 bases align to TRBD1. V trimming: 8 bases; J trimming: 6 bases; junction bases outside the gene matches: 9. CDR1 is SGHAT, CDR2 FQNNGV, per germline. The CDR3 extends over 14 amino acids. The CDR3 reads CASGPGQVFNEQFF. The DNA for the CDR3 is TGTGCCAGCGGCCCGGGACAGGTTTTCAATGAGCAGTTCTTC.